This T cell receptor (beta chain) is from a study of OX40 agonist ivuxolimab in advanced cancers. Overall study: The dose-escalation cohort was around 83% male, with a mean age of approximately 62 years, ranging about 23 to 79. Whole-study results and caveats: In the 0.1 to 3.0 mg/kg range, CD4+ and CD8+ blood T cells had expanded clonally by week 6.

The repertoire was sequenced with immunoSEQ multiplex PCR; TCRdb's copy has only in-frame clones and lacks some. The repertoire holds about 54,000 clones, with around four fifths as singletons. Note on this clone: Its target is unknown.

Germline V gene sequence: CDR1 LNHDA, CDR2 SQIVND (reference sequence). With 6 bases removed from V and 8 bases from J, the gap between germline ends came to 7 bases. The CDR3 sequence is 11 residues long. The sample was CD4+ or CD8+ T cells sorted from blood, taken in a trial of the OX40 agonist ivuxolimab. The TCR originated in an adult with an advanced solid tumor such as melanoma, head and neck, liver or kidney cancer. The chain carries TRBV19 and TRBJ1-4, with D possibly being TRBD1 (5 bases). CDR3 residues: CASRGVEKLFF. CDR3 nucleotide sequence: TGTGCCAGTAGGGGGGTCGAAAAACTGTTTTTT.